This T cell receptor beta chain was identified in a study of long-term antiretroviral therapy in people with HIV. The CDR3 runs 14 residues. Germline V gives CDR1 LNHDA, CDR2 SQIVND (reference sequence). V lost 0 bases and J lost 3, with 8 bases in between. Run at survey level, the immunoSEQ assay was version v3.0. The protocol was immunoSEQ multiplex PCR, while the TCRdb copy is restricted to in-frame clones and leaves out a portion. This sample has approximately 45,000 clones; about 89% occur once, and the top ten carry approximately 5%. This specimen consisted of unsorted PBMCs, obtained 0.1 years before starting antiretroviral therapy. The genes are TRBV19 and TRBJ1-1, with D perhaps TRBD1 (5 bases). This clonotype was sampled from a woman aged 45 to 65 with HIV. DNA for the CDR3: TGTGCCAGTAGTATAGACCAGGGCCACACTGAAGCTTTCTTT. This encodes CASSIDQGHTEAFF. The entire variable domain, with the rest obtained from reference TRBV19 and TRBJ1-1, is as follows: DGGITQSPKYLFRKEGQNVTLSCEQNLNHDAMYWYRQDPGQGLRLIYYSQIVNDFQKGDIAEGYSVSREKKESFPLTVTSAQKNPTAFYLCASSIDQGHTEAFFGQGTRLTVV.